These 23 T cell receptor beta chains were sequenced from one sample in a study of T-cell memory formation after mild COVID-19. TCRdb independently ran MiXCR on the 5' RACE reads; one entry per CDR3 protein. The data show about 90,000 distinct CDR3 sequences, over 12% seen once. The sequencing input was PBMCs or a T cell subset sorted from them (not recorded which). The origin of the receptors is a man aged 18 to 29 who had mild COVID-19 (a few samples of this study predate the infection). Cell type and time point are not known.

The sample holds a few counts of this clonotype. The rearrangement links TRBV6-5 to TRBJ1-6; 10 positions match TRBD1. This CDR3 is built from 16 residues. With 5 bases clipped from V and 2 bases from J, the junction kept 3 bases outside the gene matches. Germline lookup yields CDR1 MNHEY and CDR2 SVGAGI. Here the CDR3 reads CASSDRGHTYNSPLHF. In DNA, the CDR3 is TGTGCCAGCAGTGACAGGGGGCACACCTATAATTCACCCCTCCACTTT.

The table lists this clonotype with many counts. J is TRBJ2-3 and V is TRBV7-9; D could derive from TRBD1 or TRBD2 (6 bases each). The CDR3 contains 15 residues. Germline CDR1 and CDR2: SEHNR and FQNEAQ (reference sequence). Between the trimmed V and J ends, which lost 5 bases and 1 base, there was a span of 13 bases. The CDR3: CASSPLGGGTDTQYF. CDR3 bases: TGTGCCAGCAGCCCACTCGGGGGCGGCACAGATACGCAGTATTTT.

This clonotype was found a few times. The chain combines TRBV4-3 with TRBJ2-6; D remains unclear. Germline V gives CDR1 LGHNA, CDR2 YSLEER. The CDR3 is 16 residues long. V lost 0 bases and J lost 0, with 6 bases in between. In nucleotides, the CDR3 is TGCGCCAGCAGCCAAGATTGGATCTCTGGGGCCAACGTCCTGACTTTC. It encodes CASSQDWISGANVLTF.

This clonotype was seen at least ten times. The rearrangement uses TRBV7-2 and TRBJ1-3, with 8 bases identical to TRBD1. The V and J ends lost 8 bases and 0 bases, in that order; junction bases with no gene match: 15. This CDR3 has 18 amino acids. Germline V gene data show CDR1 as SGHTA and CDR2 as FQGNSA. The CDR3 protein is CASVVSWDRTSSGNTIYF. The CDR3 region has the DNA TGTGCCAGCGTTGTGAGCTGGGACAGGACTTCCTCTGGAAACACCATATATTTT.

The CDR3 loop is CASSLARRGSGYGYTF. CDR3 sequence (DNA): TGTGCCAGCAGCTTAGCGCGTCGGGGCTCGGGCTATGGCTACACCTTC. The chain carries TRBV7-2 and TRBJ1-2, with D tentatively TRBD1 (5 bases). Trimming removed 0 bases at V and 4 bases at J, with 15 bases between. Germline CDR1 reads SGHTA; CDR2 reads FQGNSA. CDR3 length: 16 amino acids.

This chain uses TRBV4-1 with TRBJ1-3, with D perhaps TRBD1 (5 bases). This CDR3 has 17 amino acids. Trimming took 4 bases from V and 0 from J, leaving 16 bases between them. Germline loops: CDR1 MGHRA, CDR2 YSYEKL. CDR3 in amino acids: CASSLAAPGSSGNTIYF. The CDR3 coding sequence is TGCGCCAGCAGCCTCGCCGCCCCAGGGTCCTCTGGAAACACCATATATTTT.

This clonotype was counted only a few times. One end of the junction does not line up with germline, which may come from a read error. This rearrangement joins TRBV20-1 to TRBJ1-4, with a tentative D call TRBD1 (6 bases). The CDR3 contains 15 residues. Germline V gene lookup returns CDR1 DFQATT and CDR2 SNEGSKA (reference sequence). CDR3 coding DNA: TGCAGTGCTAGAGTCAGCCAGGGGACGGAAGAAAAATTGTTTTTT. This sequence encodes CSARVSQGTEEKLFF.

The V and J genes are TRBV5-1 and TRBJ2-3; D may correspond to TRBD1 or TRBD2 (6 bases each). V gave up 4 bases and J gave up 2 bases, with 14 bases separating them. Per germline, CDR1 SGHRS and CDR2 YFSETQ. This CDR3 is 15 amino acids long. DNA of the CDR3: TGCGCCAGCAGCCTCGAGGGGGGATACACAGATACGCAGTATTTT. Encoded protein: CASSLEGGYTDTQYF.

The genes are TRBV5-1 and TRBJ1-1; D is possibly TRBD1 (6 bases). The CDR3 runs to 15 residues. Trimming cost V 4 bases and J 3 bases, with 16 bases left between them. Germline V gives CDR1 SGHRS, CDR2 YFSETQ. CDR3 nucleotides: TGCGCCAGCAGCGCCTCGCCAGGGGATCACACTGAAGCTTTCTTT. Residues: CASSASPGDHTEAFF.

This clonotype was detected only a few times. The chain employs TRBV7-8 and TRBJ2-1, with D possibly being TRBD1 or TRBD2 (5 bases each). Germline CDR1 reads SGHVS; CDR2 reads FQNEAQ. The CDR3 runs to 17 residues. V lost 4 bases, J lost 8 bases, and 24 bases lay in between. The CDR3 spells CASSSPFGDETFHEQFF. CDR3 bases: TGTGCCAGCAGCTCCCCGTTCGGGGACGAGACATTTCATGAGCAGTTCTTC. Based on the CDR3 plus reference TRBV7-8 and TRBJ2-1, the full variable domain is GAGVSQSPRYKVAKRGQDVALRCDPISGHVSLFWYQQALGQGPEFLTYFQNEAQLDKSGLPSDRFFAERPEGSVSTLKIQRTQQEDSAVYLCASSSPFGDETFHEQFFGPGTRLTVL.

This clonotype showed up just a few times. This chain links TRBV2 with TRBJ1-6; D not certain. V shed 0 bases and J shed 10 bases, with 7 bases lying between them. The CDR3 is 13 residues long. CDR1 SNHLY and CDR2 FYNNEI come from the germline V gene. The CDR3 DNA reads as TGTGCCAGCAGTGAAGCGCTTGCCTCACCCCTCCACTTT. It is translated as CASSEALASPLHF.

The CDR3 nucleotides read TGTGCCAGCAGCTTAAGGAGGGTCGGCTACACCTTC. It specifies CASSLRRVGYTF. J is TRBJ1-2 and V is TRBV7-9; D gene ambiguous. V lost 2 bases and J lost 8, with 9 bases in between. The germline V gene has CDR1 SEHNR and CDR2 FQNEAQ (reference sequence). The CDR3 loop spans 12 amino acids.

In this sample, this clonotype turned up a few times. The chain couples TRBV29-1 to TRBJ2-3, with D perhaps matching TRBD1 (6 bases). V was clipped by 3 bases and J by 4 bases, with 8 bases between them. Germline loops: CDR1 SQVTM, CDR2 ANQGSEA. This CDR3 has 12 residues. This CDR3 is CSVDKGADTQYF. The CDR3, as DNA: TGCAGCGTTGACAAGGGGGCAGATACGCAGTATTTT.

The V gene is TRBV6-2 or TRBV6-3, the J gene TRBJ2-3; 7 positions agree with TRBD2. Germline loops: CDR1 MNHEY, CDR2 SVGEGT. J lost 3 bases, V lost 6 bases, and 6 bases had no gene match. The CDR3 totals 14 residues. The CDR3 sequence is CASSNWGGTDTQYF. Written as DNA, the CDR3 is TGTGCCAGCAGCAACTGGGGGGGAACAGATACGCAGTATTTT.

This clonotype turned up a few times. The chain uses TRBV20-1 and TRBJ2-7, with D perhaps matching TRBD1 or TRBD2 (5 bases each). The CDR3 extends over 14 amino acids. Trimming stripped 6 bases from V and 2 bases from J, with 17 bases between. Per the germline V gene, CDR1 is DFQATT and CDR2 is SNEGSKA (reference sequence). The CDR3 is CSALEGPLAYEQYF. In nucleotides, the CDR3 is TGCAGTGCCCTCGAGGGGCCCCTCGCCTACGAGCAGTACTTC.

The DNA of the CDR3 is TGTGCCATCAGCGGGGACAGAGCTATGAACACTGAAGCTTTCTTT. Translating gives CAISGDRAMNTEAFF. This chain links TRBV10-3 with TRBJ1-1; TRBD1 aligns across 7 bases. J lost 0 bases, V lost 6 bases, and 7 bases had no gene match. Germline values: CDR1 ENHRY, CDR2 SYGVKD. The CDR3 extends over 15 amino acids.

This clonotype was detected a few times. The rearrangement links TRBV4-3 to TRBJ2-1, with 9 bases lining up with TRBD2. This CDR3 comprises 16 residues. The germline V gene has CDR1 LGHNA and CDR2 YSLEER. Unmatched junction bases numbered 7, after V lost 1 base and J lost 6 bases. The DNA of the CDR3 is TGCGCCAGCAGCCAAGTTTGGCTAGCGGGATCCAATGAGCAGTTCTTC. This codes for CASSQVWLAGSNEQFF.

V usage is TRBV14 and J usage is TRBJ2-5; no clear D. CDR3 length equals 14 residues. Deletions cut 1 base from V and 5 bases from J, with 11 bases between. Germline V gene data show CDR1 as SGHDN and CDR2 as FVKESK. Here the CDR3 DNA reads TGTGCCAGCAGCCAAGTACCAAATCGGGAGACCCAGTACTTC. Translated: CASSQVPNRETQYF.

At least ten counts were recorded for this clonotype. The gene calls are TRBV14 and TRBJ2-3; 10 nucleotides match TRBD2. Germline-derived CDR1 and CDR2 are SGHDN and FVKESK. V was clipped by 2 bases and J by 1 base; unmatched bases: 6. The CDR3 has 17 residues. The chain's CDR3 is CASSQSTGTSGTDTQYF. CDR3 sequence (DNA): TGTGCCAGCAGCCAATCCACCGGGACTAGCGGCACAGATACGCAGTATTTT.

The genes are TRBV5-6 and TRBJ2-1, with 8 bases lining up with TRBD1. There are 18 residues in the CDR3. The germline CDR1 and CDR2 sequences are SGHDT and YYEEEE. J gave up 3 bases and V 3 bases, and 14 bases lay outside the gene matches. The CDR3 nucleotides read TGTGCCAGCAGCTCGATACAATCCGGGACAGGTTTCTACAATGAGCAGTTCTTC. Amino acid sequence: CASSSIQSGTGFYNEQFF. The complete variable domain, with remaining parts taken from reference TRBV5-6 and TRBJ2-1, reads DAGVTQSPTHLIKTRGQQVTLRCSPKSGHDTVSWYQQALGQGPQFIFQYYEEEERQRGNFPDRFSGHQFPNYSSELNVNALLLGDSALYLCASSSIQSGTGFYNEQFFGPGTRLTVL.

V is TRBV7-9 and J is TRBJ1-2; unclear D gene. CDR1 is SEHNR and CDR2 is FQNEAQ in the germline V gene (reference sequence). CDR3 length: 13 residues. Trimming cost V 3 bases and J 8 bases, with 13 bases left between them. The CDR3 sequence is CASSLNGVKGYTF. The CDR3 DNA is TGTGCCAGCAGCTTGAACGGCGTTAAGGGCTACACCTTC.

The genes are TRBV9 and TRBJ2-3; D might be TRBD2 (6 bases). CDR3 length: 18 amino acids. Germline values: CDR1 SGDLS, CDR2 YYNGEE. V was cut by 0 bases and J by 5 bases, with 22 bases left in between. The chain's CDR3 is CASSVAGSAGEVVDTQYF. The CDR3 region has the DNA TGTGCCAGCAGCGTAGCGGGGTCAGCGGGCGAAGTGGTAGATACGCAGTATTTT. Full variable domain (rest looked up from reference TRBV9 and TRBJ2-3): DSGVTQTPKHLITATGQRVTLRCSPRSGDLSVYWYQQSLDQGLQFLIQYYNGEERAKGNILERFSAQQFPDLHSELNLSSLELGDSALYFCASSVAGSAGEVVDTQYFGPGTRLTVL.

This clonotype has ten or more counts. The chain links TRBV7-2 to TRBJ2-5; 8 bases map to TRBD1. The CDR3 runs to 16 residues. The V gene end was trimmed by 1 base and the J gene end by 5 bases; junction bases not matched to a gene: 9. Looked up from germline, CDR1 is SGHTA and CDR2 is FQGNSA. The chain's CDR3 is CASSLGGSGGGETQYF. CDR3 DNA sequence: TGTGCCAGCAGCTTAGGGGGATCAGGGGGCGGGGAGACCCAGTACTTC. Complete variable domain (other parts from reference TRBV7-2 and TRBJ2-5): GAGVSQSPSNKVTEKGKDVELRCDPISGHTALYWYRQSLGQGLEFLIYFQGNSAPDKSGLPSDRFSAERTGGSVSTLTIQRTQQEDSAVYLCASSLGGSGGGETQYFGPGTRLLVL.